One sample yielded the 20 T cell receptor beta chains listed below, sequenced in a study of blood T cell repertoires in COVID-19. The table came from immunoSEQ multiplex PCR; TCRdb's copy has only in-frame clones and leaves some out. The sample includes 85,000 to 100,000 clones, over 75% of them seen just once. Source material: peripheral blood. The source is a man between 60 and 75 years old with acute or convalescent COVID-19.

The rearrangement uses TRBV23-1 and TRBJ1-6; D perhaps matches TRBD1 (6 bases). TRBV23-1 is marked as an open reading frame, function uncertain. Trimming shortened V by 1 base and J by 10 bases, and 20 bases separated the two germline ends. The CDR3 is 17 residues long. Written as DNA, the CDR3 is TGCGCCAGCAGTCAATACCCGAAGGACAGTTTTTTGTCACCCCTCCACTTT. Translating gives CASSQYPKDSFLSPLHF.

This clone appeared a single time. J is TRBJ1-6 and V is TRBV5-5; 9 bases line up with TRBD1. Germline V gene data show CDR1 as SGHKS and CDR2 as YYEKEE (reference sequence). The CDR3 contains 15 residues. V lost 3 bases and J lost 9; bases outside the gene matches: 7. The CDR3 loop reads CASSSKTGGFSPLHF. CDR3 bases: TGTGCCAGCAGCTCAAAAACAGGGGGCTTTTCACCCCTCCACTTT.

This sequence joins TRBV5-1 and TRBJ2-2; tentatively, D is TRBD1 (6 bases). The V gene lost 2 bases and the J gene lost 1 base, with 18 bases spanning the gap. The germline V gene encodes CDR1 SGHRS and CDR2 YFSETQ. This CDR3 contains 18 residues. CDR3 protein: CASSLDPQGQLNTGELFF. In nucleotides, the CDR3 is TGCGCCAGCAGCTTAGATCCGCAGGGGCAATTGAACACCGGGGAGCTGTTTTTT.

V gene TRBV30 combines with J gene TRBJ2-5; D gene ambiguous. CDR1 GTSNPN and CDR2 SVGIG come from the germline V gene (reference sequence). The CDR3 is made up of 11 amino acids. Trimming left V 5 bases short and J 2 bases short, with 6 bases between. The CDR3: CAWGRQETQYF. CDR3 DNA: TGTGCCTGGGGGCGGCAAGAGACCCAGTACTTC.

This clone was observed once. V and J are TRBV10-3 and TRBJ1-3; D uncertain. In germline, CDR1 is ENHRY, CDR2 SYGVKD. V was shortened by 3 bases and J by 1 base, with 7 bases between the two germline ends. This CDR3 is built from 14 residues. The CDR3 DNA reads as TGTGCCATCAGTGACGGGGAGTCTGGAAACACCATATATTTT. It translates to CAISDGESGNTIYF.

The CDR3 DNA reads as TGTGCCAGCAGCTTCCCTTTAGGGACAGAGAACACCGGGGAGCTGTTTTTT. Its protein is CASSFPLGTENTGELFF. V usage is TRBV5-6 and J usage is TRBJ2-2; 7 bases agree with TRBD1. The germline V gene has CDR1 SGHDT and CDR2 YYEEEE. The CDR3 runs to 17 residues. J lost 1 base, V lost 2 bases, and 8 bases had no gene match.

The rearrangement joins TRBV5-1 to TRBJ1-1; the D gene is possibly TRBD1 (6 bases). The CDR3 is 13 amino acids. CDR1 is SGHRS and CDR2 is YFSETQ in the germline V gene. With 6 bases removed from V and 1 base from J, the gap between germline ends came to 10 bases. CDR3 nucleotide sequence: TGCGCCAGCAAACAGGGTTCGAACACTGAAGCTTTCTTT. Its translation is CASKQGSNTEAFF. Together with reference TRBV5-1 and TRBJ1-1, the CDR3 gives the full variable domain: KAGVTQTPRYLIKTRGQQVTLSCSPISGHRSVSWYQQTPGQGLQFLFEYFSETQRNKGNFPGRFSGRQFSNSRSEMNVSTLELGDSALYLCASKQGSNTEAFFGQGTRLTVV.

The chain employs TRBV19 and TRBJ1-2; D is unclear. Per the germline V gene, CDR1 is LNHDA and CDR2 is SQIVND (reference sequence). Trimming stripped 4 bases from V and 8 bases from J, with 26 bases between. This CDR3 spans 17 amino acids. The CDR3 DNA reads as TGTGCCAGTAGTACCTCCGACAATTTGGCCCCTCTCCGGGGCTACACCTTC. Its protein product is CASSTSDNLAPLRGYTF.

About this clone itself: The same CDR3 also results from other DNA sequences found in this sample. The CDR3 DNA follows: TGTGCCAGCTCACCGGGGCGGAACACTGAAGCTTTCTTT. It is translated as CASSPGRNTEAFF. The chain is built from TRBV18 and TRBJ1-1; maybe TRBD1 (5 bases). The CDR3 has 13 amino acids. V gave up 3 bases and J gave up 1 base, with 6 bases separating them. Germline V gene sequence: CDR1 KGHSH, CDR2 LQKENI.

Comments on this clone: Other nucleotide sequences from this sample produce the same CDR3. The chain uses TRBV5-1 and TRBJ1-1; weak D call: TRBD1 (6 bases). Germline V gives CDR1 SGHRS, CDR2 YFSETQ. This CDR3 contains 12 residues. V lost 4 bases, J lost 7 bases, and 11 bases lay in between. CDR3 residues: CASSRGQSEAFF. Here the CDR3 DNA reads TGCGCCAGCAGCCGTGGACAGAGTGAAGCTTTCTTT.

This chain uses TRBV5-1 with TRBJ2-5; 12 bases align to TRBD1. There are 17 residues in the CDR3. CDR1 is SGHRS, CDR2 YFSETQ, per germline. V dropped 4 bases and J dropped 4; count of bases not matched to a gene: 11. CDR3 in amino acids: CASSQSRGQGAGETQYF. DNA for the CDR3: TGCGCCAGCAGCCAAAGCCGGGGACAGGGGGCGGGAGAGACCCAGTACTTC.

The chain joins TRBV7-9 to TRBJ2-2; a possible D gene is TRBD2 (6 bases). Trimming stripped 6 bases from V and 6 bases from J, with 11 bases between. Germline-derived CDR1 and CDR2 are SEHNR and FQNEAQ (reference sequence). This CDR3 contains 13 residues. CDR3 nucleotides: TGTGCCAGCAGGCCGTCTAGCGCCGGGGAGCTGTTTTTT. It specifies CASRPSSAGELFF.

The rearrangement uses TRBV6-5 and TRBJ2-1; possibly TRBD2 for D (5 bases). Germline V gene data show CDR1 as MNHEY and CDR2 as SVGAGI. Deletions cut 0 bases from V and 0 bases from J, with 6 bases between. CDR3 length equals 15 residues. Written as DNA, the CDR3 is TGTGCCAGCAGTTACTCGGCGGGCTCCTACAATGAGCAGTTCTTC. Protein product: CASSYSAGSYNEQFF.

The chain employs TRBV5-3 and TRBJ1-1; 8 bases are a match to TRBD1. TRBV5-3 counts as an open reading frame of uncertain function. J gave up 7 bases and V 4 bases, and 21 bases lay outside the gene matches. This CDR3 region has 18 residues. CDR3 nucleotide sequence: TGTGCCAGAAGCCCTCACTTCCGGGACAGGAAATCTGCAGATGAAGCTTTCTTT. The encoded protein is CARSPHFRDRKSADEAFF.

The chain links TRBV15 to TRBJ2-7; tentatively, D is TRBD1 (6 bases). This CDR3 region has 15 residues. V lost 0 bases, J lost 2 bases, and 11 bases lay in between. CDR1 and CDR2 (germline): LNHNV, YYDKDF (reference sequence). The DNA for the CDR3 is TGTGCCACCAGCAGAGACAGGGGAGCACCCTACGAGCAGTACTTC. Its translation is CATSRDRGAPYEQYF.

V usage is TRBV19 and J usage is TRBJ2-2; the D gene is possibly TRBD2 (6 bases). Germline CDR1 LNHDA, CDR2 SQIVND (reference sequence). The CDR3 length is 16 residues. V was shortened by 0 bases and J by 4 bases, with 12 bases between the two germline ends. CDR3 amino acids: CASSIEGGRGTGELFF. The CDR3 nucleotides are TGTGCCAGTAGTATAGAGGGAGGTCGCGGCACCGGGGAGCTGTTTTTT. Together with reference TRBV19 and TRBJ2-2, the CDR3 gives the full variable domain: DGGITQSPKYLFRKEGQNVTLSCEQNLNHDAMYWYRQDPGQGLRLIYYSQIVNDFQKGDIAEGYSVSREKKESFPLTVTSAQKNPTAFYLCASSIEGGRGTGELFFGEGSRLTVL.

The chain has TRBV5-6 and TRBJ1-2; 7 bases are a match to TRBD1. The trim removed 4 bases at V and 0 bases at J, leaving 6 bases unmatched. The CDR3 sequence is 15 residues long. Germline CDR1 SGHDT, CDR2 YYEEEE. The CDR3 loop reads CASSPGQLTNYGYTF. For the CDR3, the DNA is TGTGCCAGCAGCCCGGGACAGCTAACTAACTATGGCTACACCTTC.

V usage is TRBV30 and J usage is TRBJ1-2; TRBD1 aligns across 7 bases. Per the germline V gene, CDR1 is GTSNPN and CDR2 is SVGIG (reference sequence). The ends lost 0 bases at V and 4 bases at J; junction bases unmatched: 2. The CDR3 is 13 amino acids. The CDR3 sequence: CAWSVKGAYGYTF. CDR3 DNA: TGTGCCTGGAGTGTAAAGGGGGCCTATGGCTACACCTTC.

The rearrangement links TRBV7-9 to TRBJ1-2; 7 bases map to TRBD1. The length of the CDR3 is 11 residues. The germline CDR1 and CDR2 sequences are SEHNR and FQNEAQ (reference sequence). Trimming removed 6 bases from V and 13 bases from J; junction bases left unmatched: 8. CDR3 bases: TGTGCCAGCAGTCCACAGGGGAGAAGCACCTTC. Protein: CASSPQGRSTF.

CDR3 loop: CASSLVGPPETQYF. CDR3 DNA sequence: TGCGCCAGCAGCTTGGTGGGGCCCCCAGAGACCCAGTACTTC. The chain combines TRBV5-1 with TRBJ2-5; D might be TRBD1 (5 bases). Deletions cut 0 bases from V and 4 bases from J, with 10 bases between. The V gene's germline CDR1 is SGHRS and CDR2 YFSETQ. This CDR3 region has 14 residues.